The table lists the clone carrying this T cell receptor (beta chain) with a count of one. Method: immunoSEQ multiplex PCR; TCRdb's copy keeps in-frame clones and lacks some. Among tens of thousands of clones, roughly 90% were seen once, and the ten largest hold approximately 1.3%. The data are from a study of OX40 agonist ivuxolimab in advanced cancers. Study-level background: Patients were around 83% male with ages roughly 23 to 85, mean about 65. Prior checkpoint blockade (anti-PD-1, anti-PD-L1 or anti-CTLA-4) was permitted; over 30% had it.

This CDR3 is 13 amino acids long. Between the trimmed V and J ends, which lost 0 bases and 7 bases, there was a span of 8 bases. The V gene's germline CDR1 is SGDLS and CDR2 YYNGEE. Sequencing was performed on CD4+ or CD8+ T cells sorted from blood, taken in a trial of the OX40 agonist ivuxolimab. The sequence came from an adult with an advanced solid tumor such as melanoma, head and neck, liver or kidney cancer. V and J are TRBV9 and TRBJ1-5, with D perhaps matching TRBD1 (5 bases). The DNA of the CDR3 is TGTGCCAGCAGCGTAGAAACAGGACAGCCCCAGCATTTT. Amino acid sequence: CASSVETGQPQHF. The full variable domain, completed using reference TRBV9 and TRBJ1-5, is DSGVTQTPKHLITATGQRVTLRCSPRSGDLSVYWYQQSLDQGLQFLIQYYNGEERAKGNILERFSAQQFPDLHSELNLSSLELGDSALYFCASSVETGQPQHFGDGTRLSIL.